This T cell receptor (beta chain) was sequenced in a study of CD4 T cells in relation to SARS-CoV-2 and coronaviruses (TCRdb year 2021). Describing the broader study: In the ViraFEST assay, PBMCs were cultured with antigen for 9 to 10 days, after which TCR beta CDR3s were sequenced to identify clonal expansions specific to the antigen. The full convalescent cohort of 12 patients had a median age of around 38 years, ranging from 21 to 72 years. For other donors in the study, expansion assays were sequenced with a different, Illumina-based TCR-beta assay. At the level of individual TCR clonotypes, the study measured memory CD4+ T cell crossreactivity between SARS-CoV-2 spike protein and common cold coronavirus spike proteins. The Adaptive Biotechnologies TCR-sequencing kit was used to sequence samples from three pre-COVID donors and the naive versus memory experiments, while other data came from Illumina-based sequencing. Among the roughly twelve convalescent patients, 8 males and 4 females were included, and two of the subjects were Hispanic. Using patient-derived lymphoblastoid cell lines, the shared crossreactive spike epitopes were mapped to their HLA restriction.

Naive and memory CD4+ T cells were separated from cryopreserved PBMCs by first enriching for CD4 and then performing EasySep naive CD4+ T cell enrichment. For over nine days, sorted naive or memory CD4+ T cells (roughly 110,000) were cultured at a 1:1 ratio with T cell-depleted PBMCs and CEF peptides. Triplicate replicate wells were generally used for each peptide culture condition. Ficoll-Paque PLUS gradient centrifugation was used to isolate PBMCs from either whole blood or leukapheresis product. PBMCs were either cryopreserved at -140 degrees C or used fresh in the expansion assay. The QIAamp Micro DNA Kit was used to extract genomic DNA from the CD4+ T cells. CEF-cultured naive and memory CD4+ T cell DNA received survey-level immunoSEQ TCR-beta sequencing. As for the authors' bioinformatics: During preprocessing, nonproductive sequences were removed, as were CDR3s that did not start with C, did not end with F or W, or were shorter than 7 amino acids. Antigen-specific clonotypes were called with the MANAFEST web app on the basis of expansion relative to the reference and to other culture wells. A clone counted as positive if significantly expanded in 2 of 3 replicate wells versus the reference culture at FDR below 0.05. To be called positive, a clone also had to show significant expansion compared with every other tandem well and an odds ratio greater than 5. Cultured and uncultured naive and memory CD4+ repertoires were searched for previously identified spike- and CEF-reactive CDR3s. Pairwise Levenshtein distance, computed with the stringdist R package after three terminal residues were trimmed from each end, was used as the measure of CDR3 homology. TCRdb holds this immuneACCESS table with in-frame rearrangements only. Some clones are missing; in checked studies, unresolved V genes explain under half, and the rest has no known cause. Clonal size and the V and J genes are those of that table, whereas D and trimming came from the DNA. The sample includes 41,000 or so clones, with 82% observed a single time. Approximately 5% of the sample belongs to the ten largest clones.

Including cysteine and phenylalanine, the CDR3 has 14 amino acids. CDR3 DNA is the only sequence kept; it has 42 bases, read in frame from the first base. Sequences MDHEN (CDR1) and SYDVKM (CDR2) are obtained from the germline V gene. V is clipped by 2 bases and J by 3 bases, and the sequence between their germline boundaries is 8 bases long. In regard to this clone: It has no known antigen specificity. The input lacks base qualities; no much larger clone sits a single base away.

On the study overall, not on this receptor specifically: Naive versus memory sequencing indicated the assay detects memory recall responses rather than primary responses primed during culture. Crossreactivity analysis was centred on spike protein, so crossreactivity against other viral proteins was not assessed. Small numbers of patients and of tested TCRs were a limitation of the study. Compared with monoreactive clones, crossreactive clones had significantly weaker SARS-CoV-2-driven expansion, a result consistent with antigenic imprinting. Around two thirds of donors had memory CD4+ clonotypes that crossrecognized SARS-CoV-2 and at least one common cold coronavirus spike. No donor contributed both pre-pandemic and post-infection samples, which limited tracing the source of pre-existing responses.

Rearrangement joined TRBV28 to TRBJ1-5; no confident D gene assignment can be made. The specimen sequenced was naive CD4+ T cells from PBMCs, cultured in vitro. Explained via the paper, the cell subset or site label denotes: naive CD4+ T cells isolated by negative enrichment. This TCR was sampled from an adult with COVID-19. The CDR3 protein: CASSLTAYNQPQHF. The nucleotide sequence reads TGTGCCAGCAGTTTAACAGCGTACAATCAGCCCCAGCATTTT.